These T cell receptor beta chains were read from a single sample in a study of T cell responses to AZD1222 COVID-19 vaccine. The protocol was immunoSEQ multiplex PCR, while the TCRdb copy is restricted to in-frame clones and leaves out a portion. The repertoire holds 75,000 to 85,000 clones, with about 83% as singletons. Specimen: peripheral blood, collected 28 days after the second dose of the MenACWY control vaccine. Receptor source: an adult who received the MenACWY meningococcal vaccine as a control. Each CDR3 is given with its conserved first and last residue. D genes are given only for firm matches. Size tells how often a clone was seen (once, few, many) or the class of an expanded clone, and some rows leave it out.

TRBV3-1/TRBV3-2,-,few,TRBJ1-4,TGTGCCAGCAGCCCCTGGGCCGGGGATGAAAAACTGTTTTTT,CASSPWAGDEKLFF
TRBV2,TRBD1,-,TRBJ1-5,TGTGCCAGCAACACAGGGGGCACTCAGCCCCAGCATTTT,CASNTGGTQPQHF
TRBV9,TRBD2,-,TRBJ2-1,TGTGCCAGCAGCGTGAGGGTACTAGCGGGGCTCAATGAGCAGTTCTTC,CASSVRVLAGLNEQFF
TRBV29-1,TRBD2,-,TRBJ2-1,TGCAGCATTGGGACTAGCGGGAGTGTCGGTGAGCAGTTCTTC,CSIGTSGSVGEQFF
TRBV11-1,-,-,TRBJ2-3,TGTGCCAGCAGCTTGGGCCGGGTCACAGATACGCAGTATTTT,CASSLGRVTDTQYF
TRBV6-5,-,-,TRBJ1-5,TGTGCCAGCAGTTACTTAGGGCCTCAGGGCCCGCAGCCCCAGCATTTT,CASSYLGPQGPQPQHF
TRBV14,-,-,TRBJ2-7,TGTGCCAGCAGCCAAGATAGGGCCAGGGAGTACGAGCAGTACTTC,CASSQDRAREYEQYF
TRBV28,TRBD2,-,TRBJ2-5,TGTGCCAGCAGTTCCCCGGGACTAGCGGAAGAGACCCAGTACTTC,CASSSPGLAEETQYF
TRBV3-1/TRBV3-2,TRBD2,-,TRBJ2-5,TGTGCCAGCAGCCCTCTCGGTCTAGCGGAAGAAGAGACCCAGTACTTC,CASSPLGLAEEETQYF
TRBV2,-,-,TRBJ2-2,TGTGCTAGCCGAAAGGGGCCGAACACCGGGGAGCTGTTTTTT,CASRKGPNTGELFF
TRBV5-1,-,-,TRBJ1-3,TGCGCCAGCAGCTTGACGGCTAGCTCTGGAAACACCATATATTTT,CASSLTASSGNTIYF
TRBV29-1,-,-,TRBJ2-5,TGCAGCGCTCAGCCTCTACAAGAGACCCAGTACTTC,CSAQPLQETQYF
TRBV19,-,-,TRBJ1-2,TGTGCCAGTACCCACTCGAAAGGTGGAAAACGGGCCTATGGCTACACCTTC,CASTHSKGGKRAYGYTF
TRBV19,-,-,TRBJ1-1,TGTGCCAGTGAGGGGTTTAGGAATGAAGCTTTCTTT,CASEGFRNEAFF
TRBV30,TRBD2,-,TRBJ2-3,TGTGCCTGGAGGCCGGGGGGGAGCACAGATACGCAGTATTTT,CAWRPGGSTDTQYF
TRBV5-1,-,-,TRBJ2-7,TGCGCCAGCAGCCTAGACGGGAGAGGGTACGAGCAGTACTTC,CASSLDGRGYEQYF
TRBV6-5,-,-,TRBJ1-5,TGTGCCAGTACACACAGGAATAACCAGCCCCAGCATTTT,CASTHRNNQPQHF
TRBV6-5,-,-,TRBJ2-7,TGTGCCAGCAGTTACTCCAAGACGGGAGAGCAGTACTTC,CASSYSKTGEQYF
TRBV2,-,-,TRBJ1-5,TGTGCCAGCAGGTATAGCAATCAGCCCCAGCATTTT,CASRYSNQPQHF
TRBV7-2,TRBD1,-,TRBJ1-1,TGTGCCAGCAGCTTAGTGGACAGGAATGAAGCTTTCTTT,CASSLVDRNEAFF
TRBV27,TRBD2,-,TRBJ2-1,TGTGCCAGCAGTTCCTCTAGCGGGGGCTACAATGAGCAGTTCTTC,CASSSSSGGYNEQFF
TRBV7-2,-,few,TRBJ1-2,TGTGCCAGCAGCTTGGAGGGAAGGAACTATGGCTACACCTTC,CASSLEGRNYGYTF
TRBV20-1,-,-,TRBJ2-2,TGCAGTGCTGCCAGGGCAGGGGAGCTGTTTTTT,CSAARAGELFF
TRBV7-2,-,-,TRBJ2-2,TGTGCCAGCAGCTCAACCAGCGGAACCGGGGAGCTGTTTTTT,CASSSTSGTGELFF
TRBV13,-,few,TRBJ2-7,TGTGCCAGCAGCTTAGGCCGGAGCTCCTACGAGCAGTACTTC,CASSLGRSSYEQYF
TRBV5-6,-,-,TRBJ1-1,TGTGCCAGCAGCTTGGCGGGGAACACTGAAGCTTTCTTT,CASSLAGNTEAFF
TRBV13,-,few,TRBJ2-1,TGTGCCAGCAGCTTACAGCGGATGAGGGAGCAGTTCTTC,CASSLQRMREQFF
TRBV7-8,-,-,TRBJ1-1,TGTGCCAGCAGCCATTCCGGGCAGAACACTGAAGCTTTCTTT,CASSHSGQNTEAFF
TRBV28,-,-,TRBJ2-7,TGTGCCAGCACCCCCTACGGTCCCAAGGACGAGCAGTACTTC,CASTPYGPKDEQYF
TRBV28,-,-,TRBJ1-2,TGTGCCAGCAGCCTAACCGGGGTCTATGGCTACACCTTC,CASSLTGVYGYTF